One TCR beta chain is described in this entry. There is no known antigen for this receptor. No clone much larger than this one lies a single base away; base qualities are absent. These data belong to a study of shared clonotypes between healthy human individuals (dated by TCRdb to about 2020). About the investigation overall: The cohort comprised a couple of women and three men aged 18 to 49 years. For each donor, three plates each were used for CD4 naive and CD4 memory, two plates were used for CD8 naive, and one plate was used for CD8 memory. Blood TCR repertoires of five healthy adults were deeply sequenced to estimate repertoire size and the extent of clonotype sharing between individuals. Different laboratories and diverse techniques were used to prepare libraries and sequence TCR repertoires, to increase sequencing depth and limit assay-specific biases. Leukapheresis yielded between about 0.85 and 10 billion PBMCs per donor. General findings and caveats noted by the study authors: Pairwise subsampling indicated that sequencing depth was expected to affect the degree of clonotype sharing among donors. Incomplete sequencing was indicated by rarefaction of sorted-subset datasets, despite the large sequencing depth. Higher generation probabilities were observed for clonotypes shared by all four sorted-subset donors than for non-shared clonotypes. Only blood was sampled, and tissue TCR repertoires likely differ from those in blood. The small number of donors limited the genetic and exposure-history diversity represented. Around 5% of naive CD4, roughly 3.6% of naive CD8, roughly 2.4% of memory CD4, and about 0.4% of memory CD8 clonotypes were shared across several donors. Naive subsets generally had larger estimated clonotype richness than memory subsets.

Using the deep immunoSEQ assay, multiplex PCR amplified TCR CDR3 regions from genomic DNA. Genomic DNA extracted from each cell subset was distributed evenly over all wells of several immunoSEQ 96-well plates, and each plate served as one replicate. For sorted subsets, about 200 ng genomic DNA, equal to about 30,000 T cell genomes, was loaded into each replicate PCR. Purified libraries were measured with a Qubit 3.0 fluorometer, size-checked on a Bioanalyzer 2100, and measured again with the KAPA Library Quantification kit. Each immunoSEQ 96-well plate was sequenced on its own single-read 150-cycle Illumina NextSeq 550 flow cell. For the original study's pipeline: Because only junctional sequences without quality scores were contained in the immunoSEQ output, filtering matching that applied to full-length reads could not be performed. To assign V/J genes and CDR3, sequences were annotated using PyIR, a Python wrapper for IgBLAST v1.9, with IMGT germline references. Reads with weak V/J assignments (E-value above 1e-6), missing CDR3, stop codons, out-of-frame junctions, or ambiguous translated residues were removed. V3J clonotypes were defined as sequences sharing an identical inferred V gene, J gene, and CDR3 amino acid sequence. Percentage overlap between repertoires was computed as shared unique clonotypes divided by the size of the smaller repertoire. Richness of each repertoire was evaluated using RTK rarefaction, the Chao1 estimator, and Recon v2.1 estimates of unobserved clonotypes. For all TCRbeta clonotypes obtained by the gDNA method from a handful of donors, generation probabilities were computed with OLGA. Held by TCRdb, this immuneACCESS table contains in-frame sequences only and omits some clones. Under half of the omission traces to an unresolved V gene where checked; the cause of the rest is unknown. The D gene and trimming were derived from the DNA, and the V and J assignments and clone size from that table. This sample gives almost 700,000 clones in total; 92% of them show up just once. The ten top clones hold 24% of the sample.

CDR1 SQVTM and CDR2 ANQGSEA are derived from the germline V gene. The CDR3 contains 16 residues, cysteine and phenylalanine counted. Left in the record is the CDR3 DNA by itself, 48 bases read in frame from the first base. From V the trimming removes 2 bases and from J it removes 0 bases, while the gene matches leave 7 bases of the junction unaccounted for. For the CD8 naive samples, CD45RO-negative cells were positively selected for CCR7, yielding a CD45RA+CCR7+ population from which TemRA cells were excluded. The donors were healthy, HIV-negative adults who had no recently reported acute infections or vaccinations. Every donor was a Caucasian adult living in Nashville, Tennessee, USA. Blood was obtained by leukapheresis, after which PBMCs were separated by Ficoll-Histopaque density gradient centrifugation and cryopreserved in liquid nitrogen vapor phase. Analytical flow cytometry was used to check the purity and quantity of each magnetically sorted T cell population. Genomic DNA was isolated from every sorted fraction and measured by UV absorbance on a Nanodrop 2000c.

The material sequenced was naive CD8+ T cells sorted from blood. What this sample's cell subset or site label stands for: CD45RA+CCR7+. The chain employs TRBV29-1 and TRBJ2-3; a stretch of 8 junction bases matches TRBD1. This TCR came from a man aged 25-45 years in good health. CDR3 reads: CSVETGQGTSTDTQYF. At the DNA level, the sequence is TGCAGCGTTGAAACCGGACAGGGAACTAGCACAGATACGCAGTATTTT.